This T cell receptor (beta chain) came from a study of blood T cell repertoires in COVID-19. At the level of the study: From T cells, B-cell-depleted T cells, or PBMCs came the material, which was cDNA or gDNA.

Per the germline V gene, CDR1 is SGHRS and CDR2 is YFSETQ. The CDR3 has 15 residues. Unmatched junction bases numbered 7, after V lost 4 bases and J lost 5 bases. Seattle's enrolled individuals joined amid active infection and were then monitored longitudinally. In the source study's methods: Amplifying reference gene primers gave estimates of nucleated cell counts. Libraries were prepared by immunoSEQ multiplex PCR; TCRdb keeps only in-frame clonotypes and omits some of them. The DNA was the basis for D and trimming; V, J and clone size are from that table. The repertoire holds 150,000 to 200,000 clones, with roughly 89% as singletons.

The rearrangement links TRBV5-1 to TRBJ2-5, with 11 bases that match TRBD1. Input material: peripheral blood. The sequence derives from a woman between 65 and 79 years old with COVID-19, enrolled during active disease. The CDR3 DNA is TGCGCCAGCAGCCTTGGACAGGGGGCGCCGGAGACCCAGTACTTC. It specifies CASSLGQGAPETQYF.